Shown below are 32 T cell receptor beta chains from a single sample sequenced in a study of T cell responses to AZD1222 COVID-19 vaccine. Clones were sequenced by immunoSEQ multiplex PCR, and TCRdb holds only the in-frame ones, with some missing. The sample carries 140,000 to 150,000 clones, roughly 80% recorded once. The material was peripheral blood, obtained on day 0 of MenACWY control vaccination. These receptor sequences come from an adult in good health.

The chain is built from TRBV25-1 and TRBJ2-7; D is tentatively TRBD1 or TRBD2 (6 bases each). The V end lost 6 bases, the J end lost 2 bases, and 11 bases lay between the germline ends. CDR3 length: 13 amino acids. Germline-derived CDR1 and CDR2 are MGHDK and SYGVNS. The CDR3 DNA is TGTGCCAGCAGGCGGGACACCACCTACGAGCAGTACTTC. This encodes CASRRDTTYEQYF.

The chain's CDR3 is CASSSLGQGWEKLFF. The CDR3 DNA is TGTGCCAGCTCTTCTCTCGGACAGGGTTGGGAAAAACTGTTTTTT. V and J are TRBV18 and TRBJ1-4; 8 positions match TRBD1. The CDR3 is made up of 15 amino acids. Trimming took 6 bases from V and 8 from J; bases not matched to a gene: 11. CDR1 and CDR2 (germline): KGHSH, LQKENI.

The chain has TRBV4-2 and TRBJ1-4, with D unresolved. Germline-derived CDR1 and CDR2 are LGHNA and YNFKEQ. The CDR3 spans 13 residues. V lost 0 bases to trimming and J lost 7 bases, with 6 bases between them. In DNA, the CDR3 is TGTGCCAGCAGCCAAGACAGGTTTGAAAAACTGTTTTTT. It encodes CASSQDRFEKLFF.

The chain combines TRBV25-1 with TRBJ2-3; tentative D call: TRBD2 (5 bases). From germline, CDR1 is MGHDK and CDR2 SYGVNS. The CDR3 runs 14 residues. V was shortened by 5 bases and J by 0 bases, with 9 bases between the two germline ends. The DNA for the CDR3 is TGTGCCAGCAGTAAGAGGGTTAGCACAGATACGCAGTATTTT. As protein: CASSKRVSTDTQYF.

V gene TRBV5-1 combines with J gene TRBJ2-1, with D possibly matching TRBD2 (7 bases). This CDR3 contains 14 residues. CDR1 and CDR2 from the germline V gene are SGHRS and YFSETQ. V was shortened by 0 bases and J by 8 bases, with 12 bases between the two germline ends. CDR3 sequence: CASSLVAGAYEQFF. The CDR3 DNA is TGCGCCAGCAGCTTGGTGGCGGGGGCTTATGAGCAGTTCTTC.

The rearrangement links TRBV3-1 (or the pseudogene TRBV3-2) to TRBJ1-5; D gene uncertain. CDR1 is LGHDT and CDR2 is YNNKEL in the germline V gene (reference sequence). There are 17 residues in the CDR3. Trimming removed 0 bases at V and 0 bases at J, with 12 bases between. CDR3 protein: CASSQDLPQHSNQPQHF. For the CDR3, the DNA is TGTGCCAGCAGCCAAGATCTCCCACAGCATAGCAATCAGCCCCAGCATTTT.

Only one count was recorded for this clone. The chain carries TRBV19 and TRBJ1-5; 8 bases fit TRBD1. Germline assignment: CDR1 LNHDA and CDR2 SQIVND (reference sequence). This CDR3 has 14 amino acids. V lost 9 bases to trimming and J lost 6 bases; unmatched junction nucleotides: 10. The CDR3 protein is CASNQGARGQPQHF. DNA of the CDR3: TGTGCCAGCAACCAGGGGGCAAGGGGTCAGCCCCAGCATTTT.

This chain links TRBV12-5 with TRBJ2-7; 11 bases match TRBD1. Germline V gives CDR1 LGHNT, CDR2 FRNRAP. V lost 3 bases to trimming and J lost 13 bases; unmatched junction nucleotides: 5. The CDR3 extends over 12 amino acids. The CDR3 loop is CASGLGQGAKYF. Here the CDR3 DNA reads TGTGCTAGTGGTTTAGGACAGGGGGCGAAATACTTC.

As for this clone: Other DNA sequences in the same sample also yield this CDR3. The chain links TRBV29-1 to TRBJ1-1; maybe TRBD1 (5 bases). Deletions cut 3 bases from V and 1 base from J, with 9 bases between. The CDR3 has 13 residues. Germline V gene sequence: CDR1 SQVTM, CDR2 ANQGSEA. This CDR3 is CSVERGTNTEAFF. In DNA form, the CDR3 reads TGCAGCGTTGAGCGCGGGACGAACACTGAAGCTTTCTTT. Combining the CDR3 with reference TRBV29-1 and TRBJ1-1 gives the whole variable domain SAVISQKPSRDICQRGTSLTIQCQVDSQVTMMFWYRQQPGQSLTLIATANQGSEATYESGFVIDKFPISRPNLTFSTLTVSNMSPEDSSIYLCSVERGTNTEAFFGQGTRLTVV.

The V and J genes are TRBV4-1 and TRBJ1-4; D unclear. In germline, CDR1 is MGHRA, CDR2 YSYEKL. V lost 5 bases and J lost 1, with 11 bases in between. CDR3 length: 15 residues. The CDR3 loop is CASSVWTGTNEKLFF. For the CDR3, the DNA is TGCGCCAGCAGCGTCTGGACGGGAACTAATGAAAAACTGTTTTTT.

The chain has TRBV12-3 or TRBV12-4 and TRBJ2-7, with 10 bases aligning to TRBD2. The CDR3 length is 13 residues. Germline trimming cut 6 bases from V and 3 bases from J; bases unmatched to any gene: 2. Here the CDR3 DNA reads TGTGCCAGCAGAACTAGCGGGGTCTACGAGCAGTACTTC. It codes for CASRTSGVYEQYF.

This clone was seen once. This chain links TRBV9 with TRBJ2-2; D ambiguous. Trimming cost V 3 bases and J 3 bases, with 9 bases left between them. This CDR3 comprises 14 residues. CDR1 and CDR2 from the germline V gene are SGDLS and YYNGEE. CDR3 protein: CASSDEAYTGELFF. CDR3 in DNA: TGTGCCAGCAGCGACGAGGCTTACACCGGGGAGCTGTTTTTT.

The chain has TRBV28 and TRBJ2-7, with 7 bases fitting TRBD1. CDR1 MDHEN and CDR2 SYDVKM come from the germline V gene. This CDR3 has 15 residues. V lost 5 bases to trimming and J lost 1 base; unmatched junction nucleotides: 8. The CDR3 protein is CASSSATGQSYEQYV. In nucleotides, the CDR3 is TGTGCCAGCAGTAGCGCGACAGGGCAGTCCTACGAGCAGTACGTC.

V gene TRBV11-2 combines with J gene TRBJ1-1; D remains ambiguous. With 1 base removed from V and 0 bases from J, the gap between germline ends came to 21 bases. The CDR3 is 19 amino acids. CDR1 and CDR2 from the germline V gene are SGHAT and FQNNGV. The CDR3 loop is CASSLGVLGRTRMNTEAFF. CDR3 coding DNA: TGTGCCAGCAGCTTAGGGGTACTCGGTAGGACTCGGATGAACACTGAAGCTTTCTTT.

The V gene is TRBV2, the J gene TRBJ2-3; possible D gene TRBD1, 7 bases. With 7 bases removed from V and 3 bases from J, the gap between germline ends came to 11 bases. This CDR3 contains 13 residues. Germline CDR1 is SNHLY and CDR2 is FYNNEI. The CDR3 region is CASTGGTTDTQYF. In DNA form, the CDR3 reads TGTGCCAGCACAGGGGGGACGACAGATACGCAGTATTTT.

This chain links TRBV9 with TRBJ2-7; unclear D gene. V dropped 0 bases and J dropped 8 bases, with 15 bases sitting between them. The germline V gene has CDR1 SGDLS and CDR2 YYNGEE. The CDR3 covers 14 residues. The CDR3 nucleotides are TGTGCCAGCAGCGTAGAGGGAATCCCTACGCAGCAGTACTTC. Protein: CASSVEGIPTQQYF.

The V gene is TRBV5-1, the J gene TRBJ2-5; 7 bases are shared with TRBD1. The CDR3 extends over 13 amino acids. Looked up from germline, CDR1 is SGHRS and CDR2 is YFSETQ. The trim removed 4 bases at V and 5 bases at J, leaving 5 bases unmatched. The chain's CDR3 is CASSPTGKETQYF. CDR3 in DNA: TGCGCCAGCAGCCCGACAGGGAAGGAGACCCAGTACTTC.

The CDR3 coding sequence is TGTGCCAGCAGTTTATCCCCCGAGGGATTCTATGGCTACACCTTC. Translated, it gives CASSLSPEGFYGYTF. The V call is TRBV27, the J call TRBJ1-2; D gene unclear. This CDR3 contains 15 residues. Germline V gene lookup returns CDR1 MNHEY and CDR2 SMNVEV (reference sequence). Between the trimmed V and J ends, which lost 0 bases and 4 bases, there was a span of 12 bases.

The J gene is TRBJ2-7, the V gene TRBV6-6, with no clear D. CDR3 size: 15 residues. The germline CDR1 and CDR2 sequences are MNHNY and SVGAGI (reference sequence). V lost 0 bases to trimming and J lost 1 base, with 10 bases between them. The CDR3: CASSYSAAVSYEQYF. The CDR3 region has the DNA TGTGCCAGCAGTTACTCCGCGGCAGTATCCTACGAGCAGTACTTC.

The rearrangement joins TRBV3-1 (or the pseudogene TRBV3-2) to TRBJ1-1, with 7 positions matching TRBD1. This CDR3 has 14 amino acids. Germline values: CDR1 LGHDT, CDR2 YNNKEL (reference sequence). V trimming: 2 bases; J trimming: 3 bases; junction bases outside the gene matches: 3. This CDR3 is CASSQIDRDTEAFF. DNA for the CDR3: TGTGCCAGCAGCCAAATTGACAGGGACACTGAAGCTTTCTTT.

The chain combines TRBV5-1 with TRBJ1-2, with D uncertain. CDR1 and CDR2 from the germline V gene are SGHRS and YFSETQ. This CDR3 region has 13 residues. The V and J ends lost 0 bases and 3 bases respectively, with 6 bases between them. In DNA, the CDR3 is TGCGCCAGCAGCTTGGATCGGGACTATGGCTACACCTTC. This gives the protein CASSLDRDYGYTF.

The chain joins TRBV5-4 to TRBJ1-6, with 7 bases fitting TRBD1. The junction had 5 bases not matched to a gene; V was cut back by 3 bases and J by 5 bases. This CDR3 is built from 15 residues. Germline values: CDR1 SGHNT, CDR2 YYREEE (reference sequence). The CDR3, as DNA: TGTGCCAGCAGCTGGGGGGGACAGCATAATTCACCCCTCCACTTT. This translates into CASSWGGQHNSPLHF.

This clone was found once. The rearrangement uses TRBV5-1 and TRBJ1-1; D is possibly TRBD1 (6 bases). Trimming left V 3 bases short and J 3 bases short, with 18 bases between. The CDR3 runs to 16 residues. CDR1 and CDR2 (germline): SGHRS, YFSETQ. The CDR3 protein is CASSWTVRGSHTEAFF. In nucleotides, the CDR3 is TGCGCCAGCAGCTGGACAGTGAGGGGTTCGCACACTGAAGCTTTCTTT.

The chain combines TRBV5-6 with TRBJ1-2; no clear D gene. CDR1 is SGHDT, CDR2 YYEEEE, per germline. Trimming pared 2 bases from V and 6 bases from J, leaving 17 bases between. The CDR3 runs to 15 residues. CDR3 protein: CASSFYEGLLNGYTF. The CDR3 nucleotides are TGTGCCAGCAGCTTCTACGAGGGCCTCCTGAATGGCTACACCTTC.

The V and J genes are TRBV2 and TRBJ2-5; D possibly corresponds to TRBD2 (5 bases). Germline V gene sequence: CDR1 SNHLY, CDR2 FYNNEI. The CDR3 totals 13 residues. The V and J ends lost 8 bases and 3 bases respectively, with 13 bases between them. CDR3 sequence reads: CASHGLFKETQYF. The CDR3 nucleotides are TGTGCCAGCCACGGACTGTTCAAAGAGACCCAGTACTTC.

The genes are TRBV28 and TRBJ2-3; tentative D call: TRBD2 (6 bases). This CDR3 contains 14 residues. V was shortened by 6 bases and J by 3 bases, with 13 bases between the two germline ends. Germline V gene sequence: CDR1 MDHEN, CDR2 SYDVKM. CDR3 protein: CASSPGLQTDTQYF. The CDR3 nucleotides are TGTGCCAGCAGCCCAGGACTACAAACAGATACGCAGTATTTT.

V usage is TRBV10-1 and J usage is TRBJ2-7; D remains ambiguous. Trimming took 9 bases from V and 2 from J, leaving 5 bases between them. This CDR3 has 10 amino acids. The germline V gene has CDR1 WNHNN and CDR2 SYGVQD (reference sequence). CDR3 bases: TGCGCCAGGCCTCCCTACGAGCAGTACTTC. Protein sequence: CARPPYEQYF.

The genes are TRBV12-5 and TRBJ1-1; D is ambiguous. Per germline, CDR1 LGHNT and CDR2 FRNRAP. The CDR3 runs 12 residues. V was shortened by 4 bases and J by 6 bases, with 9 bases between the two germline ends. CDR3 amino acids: CASGSEGPEAFF. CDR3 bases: TGTGCTAGTGGTTCCGAGGGCCCTGAAGCTTTCTTT.

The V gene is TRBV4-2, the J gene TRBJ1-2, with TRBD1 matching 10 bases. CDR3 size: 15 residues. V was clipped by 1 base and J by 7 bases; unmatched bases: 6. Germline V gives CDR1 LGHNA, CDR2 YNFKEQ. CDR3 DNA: TGTGCCAGCAGCCAAGGGGACAGGGGCGGAGGTGGCTACACCTTC. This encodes CASSQGDRGGGGYTF.

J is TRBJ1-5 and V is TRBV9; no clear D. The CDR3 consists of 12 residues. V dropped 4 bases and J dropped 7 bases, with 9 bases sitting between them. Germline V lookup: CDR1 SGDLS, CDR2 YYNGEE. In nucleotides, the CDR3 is TGTGCCAGCAGCTCGGGGTCGCAGCCCCAGCATTTT. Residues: CASSSGSQPQHF.

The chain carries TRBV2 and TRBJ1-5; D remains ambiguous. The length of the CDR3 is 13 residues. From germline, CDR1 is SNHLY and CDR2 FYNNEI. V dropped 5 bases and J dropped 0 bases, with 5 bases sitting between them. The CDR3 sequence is CASSRLSNQPQHF. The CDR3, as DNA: TGTGCCAGCAGTCGACTTAGCAATCAGCCCCAGCATTTT.

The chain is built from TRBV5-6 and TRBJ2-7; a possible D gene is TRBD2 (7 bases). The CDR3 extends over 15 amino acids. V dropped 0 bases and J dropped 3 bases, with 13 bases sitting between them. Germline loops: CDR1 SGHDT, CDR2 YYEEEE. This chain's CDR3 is CASSLVGGADYEQYV. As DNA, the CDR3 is TGTGCCAGCAGCTTGGTTGGGGGGGCGGACTACGAGCAGTACGTC.